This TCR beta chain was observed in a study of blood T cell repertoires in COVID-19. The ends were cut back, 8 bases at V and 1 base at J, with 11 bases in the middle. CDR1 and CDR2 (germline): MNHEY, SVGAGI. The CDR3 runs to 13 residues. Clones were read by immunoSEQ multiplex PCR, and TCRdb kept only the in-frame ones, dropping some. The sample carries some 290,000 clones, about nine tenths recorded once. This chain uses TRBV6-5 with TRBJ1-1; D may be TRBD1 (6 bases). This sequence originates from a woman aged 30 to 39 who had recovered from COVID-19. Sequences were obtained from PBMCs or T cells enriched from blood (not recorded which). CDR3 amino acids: CASSGVGNTEAFF. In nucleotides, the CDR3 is TGTGCCAGCTCAGGGGTAGGGAACACTGAAGCTTTCTTT.